The 19 T cell receptor beta chains presented below share a single source sample, sequenced in a study of neurological immune-mediated disorders. MiXCR was run by TCRdb on the 5' RACE reads, yielding one entry per CDR3 protein. This sample has about 70,000 distinct CDR3 sequences, with roughly 3.1% found just once. Sequencing was carried out using PBMCs. All receptors come from a woman aged 45-59 years with multiple sclerosis.

This clonotype was counted many times. The chain recombines TRBV10-3 with TRBJ2-3, with D maybe TRBD1 (6 bases). Trimming left V 5 bases short and J 2 bases short, with 17 bases between. The CDR3 is 16 amino acids. The germline CDR1 and CDR2 sequences are ENHRY and SYGVKD. The CDR3 sequence is CAISQTGQRTTDTQYF. CDR3 in DNA: TGTGCCATCAGTCAGACCGGACAGCGAACCACAGATACGCAGTATTTT.

This clonotype was observed many times. The J gene is TRBJ2-5, the V gene TRBV7-2; a possible D gene is TRBD2 (6 bases). The germline CDR1 and CDR2 sequences are SGHTA and FQGNSA. V shed 8 bases and J shed 5 bases, with 18 bases lying between them. The CDR3 is 14 residues long. CDR3: CASSAVPRGETQYF. CDR3 bases: TGTGCCAGCTCTGCGGTCCCCCGGGGGGAGACCCAGTACTTC.

This clonotype was observed at least ten times. The V gene is TRBV20-1, the J gene TRBJ2-1, with 9 bases aligning to TRBD2. CDR3 length: 15 amino acids. CDR1 and CDR2 (germline): DFQATT, SNEGSKA (reference sequence). V dropped 0 bases and J dropped 1; count of bases not matched to a gene: 1. The CDR3 sequence: CSARDLAGSYNEQFF. The CDR3 DNA reads TGCAGTGCTAGAGATCTAGCGGGGTCCTACAATGAGCAGTTCTTC.

Only a few counts were recorded for this clonotype. V and J are TRBV6-5 and TRBJ1-2; no definite D call. The CDR3 has 14 amino acids. Per germline, CDR1 MNHEY and CDR2 SVGAGI. Trimming stripped 3 bases from V and 2 bases from J, with 10 bases between. The CDR3 here is CASSYAAGNYGYTF. The CDR3 DNA reads TGTGCCAGCAGTTATGCGGCAGGCAACTATGGCTACACCTTC.

The rearrangement links TRBV7-3 to TRBJ2-1; 7 nucleotides match TRBD1. Trimming removed 5 bases from V and 0 bases from J; junction bases left unmatched: 4. Germline CDR1 reads SGHTA; CDR2 reads FQGTGA. This CDR3 is built from 15 residues. CDR3 nucleotides: TGTGCCAGCAGCGCCCGGGACAGCTCCTACAATGAGCAGTTCTTC. Protein: CASSARDSSYNEQFF.

This clonotype was found a few times. This chain links TRBV18 with TRBJ1-1; 7 bases match TRBD1. CDR3 length: 13 residues. V was clipped by 6 bases and J by 1 base; unmatched bases: 2. The germline gives CDR1 KGHSH, CDR2 LQKENI. In DNA, the CDR3 is TGTGCCAGCTCCGACAGGGCGAACACTGAAGCTTTCTTT. It translates to CASSDRANTEAFF.

This clonotype was observed at least ten times. The CDR3 DNA is TGCAGTGCCCCCCACCCGACTAGCGGGGGCCACAATGAGCAGTTCTTC. Its protein is CSAPHPTSGGHNEQFF. The chain joins TRBV20-1 to TRBJ2-1, with 12 bases that match TRBD2. The CDR3 totals 16 residues. Per the germline V gene, CDR1 is DFQATT and CDR2 is SNEGSKA (reference sequence). Trimming took 6 bases from V and 5 from J; bases not matched to a gene: 11.

This clonotype was detected ten times or more. The chain carries TRBV28 and TRBJ1-1; the D gene is possibly TRBD1 (6 bases). The V gene lost 6 bases and the J gene lost 7 bases, with 9 bases spanning the gap. CDR1 is MDHEN and CDR2 is SYDVKM in the germline V gene. The CDR3 contains 11 residues. In DNA, the CDR3 is TGTGCCAGCAGGAGGACAGTTGAAGCTTTCTTT. It codes for CASRRTVEAFF.

The table lists this clonotype with many counts. The chain is built from TRBV7-2 and TRBJ2-5, with D unresolved. V lost 3 bases and J 4 bases, leaving 6 bases between the germline ends. The CDR3 sequence is 12 residues long. Germline CDR1 SGHTA, CDR2 FQGNSA. CDR3 in amino acids: CASSLTRETQYF. The CDR3 DNA follows: TGTGCCAGCAGCTTGACTCGAGAGACCCAGTACTTC.

For this clonotype: This could be a read error, since a much larger clone is one nucleotide away. The CDR3 is CASSSTEQGAYNSHLHF. In DNA form, the CDR3 reads TGTGCCAGCAGCTCGACGGAACAGGGGGCGTATAATTCACACCTCCACTTT. The chain has TRBV7-9 and TRBJ1-6; TRBD1 agrees at 9 bases. This CDR3 has 17 residues. Per germline, CDR1 SEHNR and CDR2 FQNEAQ (reference sequence). The full variable domain, rest sourced from reference TRBV7-9 and TRBJ1-6, is DTGVSQNPRHKITKRGQNVTFRCDPISEHNRLYWYRQTLGQGPEFLTYFQNEAQLEKSRLLSDRFSAERPKGSFSTLEIQRTEQGDSAMYLCASSSTEQGAYNSHLHFGNGTRLTVT.

This clonotype was seen ten or more times. In DNA, the CDR3 is TGTGCCAGCAGTGAATATGGGGCCAGACTGGATGGCTACACCTTC. This translates into CASSEYGARLDGYTF. The chain joins TRBV25-1 to TRBJ1-2, with D perhaps TRBD1 (5 bases). Germline CDR1 reads MGHDK; CDR2 reads SYGVNS. The CDR3 is made up of 15 amino acids. The V end lost 0 bases, the J end lost 6 bases, and 14 bases lay between the germline ends.

In this sample, this clonotype turned up many times. The V call is TRBV6-6, the J call TRBJ2-2, with a possible D match to TRBD2 (6 bases). The CDR3 is made up of 17 amino acids. The V and J ends lost 0 bases and 5 bases respectively, with 16 bases between them. The germline gives CDR1 MNHNY, CDR2 SVGAGI (reference sequence). CDR3: CASSYSNPQLATGELFF. As DNA, the CDR3 is TGTGCCAGCAGTTACTCGAATCCTCAACTAGCTACCGGGGAGCTGTTTTTT.

This clonotype was detected many times. The chain carries TRBV5-1 and TRBJ1-1; no definite D call. The CDR3 is 13 residues long. V lost 1 base, J lost 5 bases, and 9 bases lay in between. Germline V gene lookup returns CDR1 SGHRS and CDR2 YFSETQ. The CDR3 loop is CASSLMFRTEAFF. CDR3 nucleotide sequence: TGCGCCAGCAGCTTGATGTTTCGTACTGAAGCTTTCTTT.

This clonotype occurred many times. The V gene is TRBV28, the J gene TRBJ2-7; D is perhaps TRBD2 (5 bases). CDR3 size: 13 residues. Germline V gene sequence: CDR1 MDHEN, CDR2 SYDVKM. Between the trimmed V and J ends, which lost 3 bases and 7 bases, there was a span of 13 bases. This chain's CDR3 is CASSLRGPGEQYV. CDR3 sequence (DNA): TGTGCCAGCAGTTTGAGAGGGCCGGGGGAGCAGTACGTC.

This chain links TRBV11-2 with TRBJ2-1; 10 bases align to TRBD2. V shed 6 bases and J 9 bases; nucleotides not matched to a gene: 5. The CDR3 contains 13 residues. The germline gives CDR1 SGHAT, CDR2 FQNNGV. DNA of the CDR3: TGTGCCAGCAGTTCTAGCGGGAGAAGTGAGCAGTTCTTC. It translates to CASSSSGRSEQFF.

The chain joins TRBV20-1 to TRBJ2-2, with TRBD2 identical over 10 bases. V trimming: 2 bases; J trimming: 4 bases; junction bases outside the gene matches: 4. The CDR3 covers 15 residues. Germline V gene sequence: CDR1 DFQATT, CDR2 SNEGSKA (reference sequence). The DNA for the CDR3 is TGCAGTGCTAGATCCGGACTAGCGGCCACCGGGGAGCTGTTTTTT. Protein: CSARSGLAATGELFF.

This clonotype was counted many times. The rearrangement joins TRBV6-5 to TRBJ2-1; 7 nucleotides match TRBD1. The CDR3 extends over 15 amino acids. V was clipped by 6 bases and J by 8 bases; unmatched bases: 13. Germline-derived CDR1 and CDR2 are MNHEY and SVGAGI. The CDR3 loop is CASRLGQEAPHEQFF. In DNA form, the CDR3 reads TGTGCCAGCAGGCTAGGACAGGAGGCTCCCCATGAGCAGTTCTTC.

Many counts were recorded for this clonotype. This chain joins TRBV12-3 or TRBV12-4 and TRBJ1-2; maybe TRBD1 (5 bases). V was trimmed by 6 bases and J by 9 bases, leaving 20 bases between them. This CDR3 region has 14 residues. CDR3 region: CASSGDQGGYSYTF. CDR3 in DNA: TGTGCCAGCAGCGGGGATCAGGGCGGATATAGCTACACCTTC.

This clonotype was counted many times. The chain carries TRBV9 and TRBJ1-1; 8 nucleotides align to TRBD1. Germline V gives CDR1 SGDLS, CDR2 YYNGEE. V lost 0 bases, J lost 3 bases, and 7 bases stayed unmatched. This CDR3 is 16 amino acids long. CDR3: CASSVASGGRHTEAFF. Written as DNA, the CDR3 is TGTGCCAGCAGCGTAGCGTCAGGGGGCCGTCACACTGAAGCTTTCTTT.